What follows describes a single T cell receptor beta chain. Here immunoSEQ multiplex PCR was the method, and the copy in TCRdb shows in-frame clones only, minus some. The sample comprises about 170,000 clones, about 91% of which are singletons, and nearly 5% rests with the top ten. This specimen comes from a study of control samples from healthy donors and cancer patients. The germline V gene has CDR1 SNHLY and CDR2 FYNNEI. This CDR3 spans 12 amino acids. V was pared by 6 bases and J by 14 bases, with 7 bases of the junction left unmatched. This receptor was obtained from a woman aged 25 to 45 in good health. The material sequenced was blood. The chain carries TRBV2 and TRBJ1-6, with 7 nucleotides matching TRBD1. CDR3 coding DNA: TGTGCCAGCAGCCTACAGGGGAAAGCCCTCCACTTT. Its translation: CASSLQGKALHF.